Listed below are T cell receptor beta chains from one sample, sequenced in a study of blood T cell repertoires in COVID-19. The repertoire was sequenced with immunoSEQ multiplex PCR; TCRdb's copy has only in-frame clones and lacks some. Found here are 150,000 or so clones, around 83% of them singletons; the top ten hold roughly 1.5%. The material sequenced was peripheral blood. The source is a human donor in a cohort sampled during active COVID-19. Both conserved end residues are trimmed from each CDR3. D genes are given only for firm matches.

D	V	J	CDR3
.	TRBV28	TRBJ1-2	ASSGGGVVRHAYGYT
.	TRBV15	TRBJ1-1	ATSRVQGTEAF
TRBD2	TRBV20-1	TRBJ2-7	SAGRAYEQY
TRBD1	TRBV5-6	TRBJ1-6	ASSLWTGRNSPLH
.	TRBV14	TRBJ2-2	ASSQQGGSGTGELF
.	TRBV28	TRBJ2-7	ASSLPRLSSYEQY
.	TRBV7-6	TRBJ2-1	ASSSQEYNEQF
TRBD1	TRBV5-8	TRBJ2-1	ASSLGGQVGEQF
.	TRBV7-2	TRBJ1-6	ASRPRQGNSPLH
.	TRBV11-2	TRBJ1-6	ASTRTRSDSLYNSPLH
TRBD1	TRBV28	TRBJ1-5	ASTLTGGDQPQH
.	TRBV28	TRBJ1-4	ASSVRKGPATNEKLF
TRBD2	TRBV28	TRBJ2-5	ASRLAGFETQY
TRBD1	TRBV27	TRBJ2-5	ASSFGQGAVVTQY
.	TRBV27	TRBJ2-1	ASSSYTGPNNEQF
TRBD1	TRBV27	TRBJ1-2	ASSRDRRLLNYGYT
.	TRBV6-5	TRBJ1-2	ASQNYGYT
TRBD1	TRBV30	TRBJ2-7	AWRGLQGEEQY